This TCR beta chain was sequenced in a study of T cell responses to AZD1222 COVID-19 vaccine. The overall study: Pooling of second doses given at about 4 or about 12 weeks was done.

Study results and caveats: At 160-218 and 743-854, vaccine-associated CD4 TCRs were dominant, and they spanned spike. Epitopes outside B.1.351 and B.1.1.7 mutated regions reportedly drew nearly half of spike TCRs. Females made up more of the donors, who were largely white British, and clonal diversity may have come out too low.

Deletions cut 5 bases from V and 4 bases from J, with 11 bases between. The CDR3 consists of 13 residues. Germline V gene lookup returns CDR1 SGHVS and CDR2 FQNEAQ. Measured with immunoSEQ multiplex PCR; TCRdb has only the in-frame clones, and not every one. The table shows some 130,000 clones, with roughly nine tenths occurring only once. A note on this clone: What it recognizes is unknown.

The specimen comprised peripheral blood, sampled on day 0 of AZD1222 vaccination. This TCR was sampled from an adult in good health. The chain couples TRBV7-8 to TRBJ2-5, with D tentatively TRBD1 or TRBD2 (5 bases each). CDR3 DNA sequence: TGTGCCAGCAGCAAGAGGGGTCGAGAGACCCAGTACTTC. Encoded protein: CASSKRGRETQYF.